A single sample is the source of the 26 T cell receptor beta chains below, sequenced in a study of cytomegalovirus exposure and HLA in healthy donors. The PCR contained 60 Vbeta and 13 Jbeta primers. TCRdb's copy holds only in-frame clones and misses some; the assay was immunoSEQ multiplex PCR. This sample's table reports 130,000 or so clones. The sample comprised PBMCs. These receptors all come from a woman between 40 and 55 years old in good health and CMV-seronegative.

By frequency, this clone is medium-sized. This chain connects TRBV27 to TRBJ1-2; a weak D match, TRBD1 (5 bases). CDR3 length equals 16 residues. Germline V lookup: CDR1 MNHEY, CDR2 SMNVEV (reference sequence). Trimming pared 0 bases from V and 4 bases from J, leaving 15 bases between. The CDR3, as DNA: TGTGCCAGCAGTTTATCCTACGGCAGGGTCGCCTATGGCTACACCTTC. Its translation is CASSLSYGRVAYGYTF.

The chain links TRBV10-1 to TRBJ1-6; D might be TRBD1 (5 bases). The CDR3 consists of 14 residues. Trimming removed 3 bases at V and 14 bases at J, with 17 bases between. Germline V gene lookup returns CDR1 WNHNN and CDR2 SYGVQD (reference sequence). The CDR3 region has the DNA TGCGCCAGCAGTGATACAGGCCTCTTATTGGCCCTCCACTTT. Translating it yields CASSDTGLLLALHF.

V gene TRBV23-1 combines with J gene TRBJ2-1; TRBD2 agrees at 11 bases. Being an ORF, TRBV23-1 has a function that is uncertain. The CDR3 runs 16 residues. The V segment lost 2 bases and the J segment 7 bases; nucleotides outside the gene matches: 7. CDR3: CASSQPPSGGLNEQFF. CDR3 nucleotide sequence: TGCGCCAGCAGTCAACCTCCTAGCGGGGGGCTTAATGAGCAGTTCTTC.

J is TRBJ2-5 and V is TRBV7-9; a possible D gene is TRBD2 (7 bases). This CDR3 contains 16 residues. V lost 5 bases, J lost 7 bases, and 23 bases lay in between. Germline V lookup: CDR1 SEHNR, CDR2 FQNEAQ (reference sequence). The DNA for the CDR3 is TGTGCCAGCAGCCCTCCCGGGGGGTGGGGGCAGGTGACCCAGTACTTC. This gives the protein CASSPPGGWGQVTQYF.

A note on this clone: Other DNA sequences in the same sample also yield this CDR3. The chain is built from TRBV18 and TRBJ1-5, with D perhaps TRBD1 (6 bases). CDR3 length: 14 residues. V lost 5 bases and J 7 bases, leaving 15 bases between the germline ends. Germline V gene sequence: CDR1 KGHSH, CDR2 LQKENI. The CDR3 DNA is TGTGCCAGCTCATCAACCACAGGGAACCAGCCCCAGCATTTT. Its protein is CASSSTTGNQPQHF.

The CDR3 nucleotides are TGTGCCAGCTTGAAGGTGAGGCCCGGCACAGATACGCAGTATTTT. Its protein is CASLKVRPGTDTQYF. V gene TRBV6-6 combines with J gene TRBJ2-3; no reliable D call. This CDR3 has 15 residues. Germline lookup yields CDR1 MNHNY and CDR2 SVGAGI (reference sequence). V lost 8 bases and J 1 base, leaving 16 bases between the germline ends.

This chain links TRBV6-1 with TRBJ1-1, with TRBD1 matching over 8 bases. CDR1 and CDR2 (germline): MNHNS, SASEGT. V was clipped by 8 bases and J by 4 bases; unmatched bases: 9. The CDR3 has 14 residues. The CDR3 loop reads CASQGAAGGTEAFF. The CDR3 region has the DNA TGTGCCAGCCAGGGGGCCGCCGGAGGCACTGAAGCTTTCTTT.

The rearrangement links TRBV29-1 to TRBJ1-2; weak D call: TRBD1 (6 bases). Germline CDR1 is SQVTM and CDR2 is ANQGSEA. V was shortened by 5 bases and J by 3 bases, with 13 bases between the two germline ends. The CDR3 runs 13 residues. The CDR3 sequence is CSVSGDPDYGYTF. In DNA form, the CDR3 reads TGCAGCGTTTCAGGGGATCCGGACTATGGCTACACCTTC.

The CDR3 DNA is TGTGCCAGCAGCTTAAGGCAGGGGGTCGGGGAGCTGTTTTTT. The encoded protein is CASSLRQGVGELFF. The rearrangement uses TRBV7-9 and TRBJ2-2; 7 bases are shared with TRBD1. This CDR3 has 14 residues. The germline V gene has CDR1 SEHNR and CDR2 FQNEAQ (reference sequence). V lost 2 bases and J lost 7; bases outside the gene matches: 4.

The J gene is TRBJ2-2, the V gene TRBV27; 10 nucleotides agree with TRBD1. The CDR3 has 16 amino acids. V lost 8 bases and J lost 5; bases outside the gene matches: 11. Germline values: CDR1 MNHEY, CDR2 SMNVEV (reference sequence). This CDR3 reads CASRDRDRGFTGELFF. CDR3 coding DNA: TGTGCCAGCCGAGACCGGGACAGGGGATTTACCGGGGAGCTGTTTTTT.

The chain combines TRBV14 with TRBJ1-2; D gene uncertain. With 3 bases removed from V and 6 bases from J, the gap between germline ends came to 14 bases. CDR3 length equals 14 residues. The germline gives CDR1 SGHDN, CDR2 FVKESK. The CDR3 here is CASSHPPREDGYTF. The CDR3 DNA reads TGTGCCAGCAGCCATCCACCTCGGGAGGATGGCTACACCTTC. Looking up the rest from reference TRBV14 and TRBJ1-2 gives the full variable domain: EAGVTQFPSHSVIEKGQTVTLRCDPISGHDNLYWYRRVMGKEIKFLLHFVKESKQDESGMPNNRFLAERTGGTYSTLKVQPAELEDSGVYFCASSHPPREDGYTFGSGTRLTVV.

The J gene is TRBJ1-4, the V gene TRBV7-8, with D hard to call. Trimming left V 4 bases short and J 0 bases short, with 6 bases between. Germline loops: CDR1 SGHVS, CDR2 FQNEAQ. CDR3 length equals 14 residues. The DNA for the CDR3 is TGTGCCAGCAGCTCGGGGACAACTAATGAAAAACTGTTTTTT. Translation: CASSSGTTNEKLFF. Full variable domain (rest looked up from reference TRBV7-8 and TRBJ1-4): GAGVSQSPRYKVAKRGQDVALRCDPISGHVSLFWYQQALGQGPEFLTYFQNEAQLDKSGLPSDRFFAERPEGSVSTLKIQRTQQEDSAVYLCASSSGTTNEKLFFGSGTQLSVL.

V usage is TRBV19 and J usage is TRBJ2-7; D perhaps matches TRBD1 (6 bases). The CDR3 has 12 amino acids. The V gene's germline CDR1 is LNHDA and CDR2 SQIVND (reference sequence). The ends were cut back, 6 bases at V and 4 bases at J, with 10 bases in the middle. The CDR3 here is CASRGQGYEQYV. The CDR3, as DNA: TGTGCCAGTAGGGGACAAGGGTACGAGCAGTACGTC.

The chain is built from TRBV28 and TRBJ1-2; D possibly corresponds to TRBD1 (5 bases). The CDR3 is made up of 13 amino acids. Between the trimmed V and J ends, which lost 1 base and 8 bases, there was a span of 11 bases. CDR1 and CDR2 (germline): MDHEN, SYDVKM. The CDR3 sequence is CASSLLGAHGYTF. The DNA of the CDR3 is TGTGCCAGCAGTTTATTAGGGGCACACGGCTACACCTTC.

The chain links TRBV9 to TRBJ2-5; the match to TRBD2 covers 8 bases. V shed 0 bases and J 5 bases; nucleotides not matched to a gene: 9. In germline, CDR1 is SGDLS, CDR2 YYNGEE. There are 16 residues in the CDR3. The CDR3 DNA reads TGTGCCAGCAGCGTAGAAGCCAGCGGGGGAAGGGAGACCCAGTACTTC. This codes for CASSVEASGGRETQYF.

This chain links TRBV5-4 with TRBJ2-6; D is unclear. The CDR3 has 15 residues. The germline V and J ends were trimmed by 5 bases and 0 bases, with 9 bases remaining between them. From germline, CDR1 is SGHNT and CDR2 YYREEE (reference sequence). CDR3 nucleotide sequence: TGTGCCAGCAGTTACAAAAGCTCTGGGGCCAACGTCCTGACTTTC. It codes for CASSYKSSGANVLTF.

This chain connects TRBV7-8 to TRBJ2-3; TRBD2 might be the D (6 bases). V was shortened by 0 bases and J by 14 bases, with 15 bases between the two germline ends. This CDR3 has 13 amino acids. In germline, CDR1 is SGHVS, CDR2 FQNEAQ. The DNA for the CDR3 is TGTGCCAGCAGCTTAGCGCAGGCGGGGCCCAGGTATTTT. It is translated as CASSLAQAGPRYF.

V and J are TRBV25-1 and TRBJ1-1; TRBD1 matches at 8 bases. The CDR3 loop spans 17 amino acids. The germline V gene has CDR1 MGHDK and CDR2 SYGVNS. J lost 1 base, V lost 1 base, and 8 bases had no gene match. Written as DNA, the CDR3 is TGTGCCAGCAGTGAATTGACGCCAGGGGGCGAGAACACTGAAGCTTTCTTT. Translated, it gives CASSELTPGGENTEAFF.

The genes are TRBV10-3 and TRBJ1-3; TRBD1 is a possible D gene (5 bases). The CDR3 loop spans 16 amino acids. The V gene's germline CDR1 is ENHRY and CDR2 SYGVKD. V gave up 2 bases and J gave up 0 bases, with 11 bases separating them. CDR3 loop: CAISEVGGSSGNTIYF. The CDR3 region has the DNA TGTGCCATCAGTGAGGTGGGGGGGAGCTCTGGAAACACCATATATTTT.

The chain recombines TRBV7-3 with TRBJ1-6, with 7 bases lining up with TRBD1. From germline, CDR1 is SGHTA and CDR2 FQGTGA. This CDR3 is 15 amino acids long. Losses at the gene ends were 3 bases for V and 8 bases for J; bases not matched to a gene: 7. The CDR3 here is CASSFGDRAYSPLHF. In DNA form, the CDR3 reads TGTGCCAGCAGCTTTGGGGACAGAGCCTATTCACCCCTCCACTTT.

V usage is TRBV7-2 and J usage is TRBJ2-7; a weak D match, TRBD1 (6 bases). Germline CDR1 and CDR2: SGHTA and FQGNSA. V lost 5 bases and J 2 bases, leaving 22 bases between the germline ends. The CDR3 is made up of 17 amino acids. Written as DNA, the CDR3 is TGTGCCAGCAGCCCGTACCTGAGTGGGGACACTCCCTACGAGCAGTACTTC. Translation: CASSPYLSGDTPYEQYF.

This chain uses TRBV20-1 with TRBJ1-2; the D is unclear. V was trimmed by 5 bases and J by 5 bases, leaving 9 bases between them. Germline CDR1 and CDR2: DFQATT and SNEGSKA (reference sequence). The length of the CDR3 is 11 residues. The CDR3 nucleotides read TGCAGTGCTTCCATCGGGTATGGCTACACCTTC. As protein: CSASIGYGYTF.

The chain uses TRBV6-5 and TRBJ1-1; possible D gene TRBD1, 5 bases. Trimming left V 6 bases short and J 3 bases short, with 14 bases between. The CDR3 runs to 14 residues. Germline CDR1 reads MNHEY; CDR2 reads SVGAGI. This CDR3 reads CASRGTWGDTEAFF. In DNA form, the CDR3 reads TGTGCCAGCAGGGGGACTTGGGGGGACACTGAAGCTTTCTTT.

The chain is built from TRBV5-4 and TRBJ2-7; 10 nucleotides align to TRBD2. Germline CDR1 is SGHNT and CDR2 is YYREEE (reference sequence). This CDR3 is 16 amino acids long. With 5 bases clipped from V and 2 bases from J, the junction kept 10 bases outside the gene matches. The CDR3: CASSIDSLAGAYEQYF. The CDR3 DNA is TGTGCCAGCAGTATTGATTCCCTAGCGGGGGCCTACGAGCAGTACTTC.

Comment on this clone: Germline and junction disagree at one end, which may indicate a read error. The DNA for the CDR3 is TGTACCAGTTCTCAGGGGGTAAGCTCCTATAATTCACCCCTCCACTTT. This gives the protein CTSSQGVSSYNSPLHF. This sequence joins TRBV19 and TRBJ1-6; 7 positions agree with TRBD1. This CDR3 comprises 16 residues. CDR1 and CDR2 (germline): LNHDA, SQIVND (reference sequence).

The rearrangement joins TRBV6-5 to TRBJ1-2, with D tentatively TRBD1 (5 bases). Germline V lookup: CDR1 MNHEY, CDR2 SVGAGI. This CDR3 is 15 amino acids long. V shed 2 bases and J shed 4 bases, with 14 bases lying between them. CDR3 in DNA: TGTGCCAGCAGTTACGCATATACAGGCCCCTATGGCTACACCTTC. It is translated as CASSYAYTGPYGYTF.